The 9 T cell receptor beta chains reported below all come from one sample, sequenced in a study of Ad26.COV2.S vaccination and SARS-CoV-2 variants. The protocol was immunoSEQ multiplex PCR, while the TCRdb copy is restricted to in-frame clones and leaves out a portion. This table has hundreds of thousands of clones, around 87% appearing once. The treatment here: some 20 received Ad26.COV2.S at low or high dose, single or two shots; 5 received placebo; per-sample allocation not given. The samples date from day 63 after the first vaccine or placebo injection. The sequencing here drew on peripheral blood, taken in a trial of Ad26.COV2.S vaccine versus placebo. The receptor set was obtained from a person aged 18 to 65 who received the Ad26.COV2.S COVID-19 vaccine or a placebo.

The rearrangement uses TRBV4-2 and TRBJ2-1; D possibly matches TRBD1 or TRBD2 (5 bases each). The CDR3 length is 15 residues. With 1 base removed from V and 9 bases from J, the gap between germline ends came to 16 bases. CDR1 LGHNA and CDR2 YNFKEQ come from the germline V gene. The CDR3 DNA sequence: TGTGCCAGCAGCCAAGCACCTTCAGGGAGCAGTGAGCAGTTCTTC. This encodes CASSQAPSGSSEQFF.

This chain links TRBV11-1 with TRBJ1-1; D is uncertain. This CDR3 comprises 15 residues. CDR1 is SGHAT, CDR2 FQDESV, per germline (reference sequence). V lost 0 bases and J lost 2, with 10 bases in between. CDR3 protein: CASSLARAGNTEAFF. CDR3 coding DNA: TGTGCCAGCAGCTTAGCGCGGGCAGGAAACACTGAAGCTTTCTTT.

This rearrangement joins TRBV7-2 to TRBJ2-3, with D perhaps TRBD1 or TRBD2 (6 bases each). V was cut by 3 bases and J by 0 bases, with 13 bases left in between. This CDR3 has 16 residues. Germline V CDR1 and CDR2: SGHTA, FQGNSA. CDR3 amino acids: CASSFDWGASTDTQYF. CDR3 in DNA: TGTGCCAGCAGCTTCGACTGGGGGGCCAGCACAGATACGCAGTATTTT.

The V gene is TRBV30, the J gene TRBJ2-7; possible D gene TRBD2, 6 bases. CDR1 is GTSNPN and CDR2 is SVGIG in the germline V gene (reference sequence). V dropped 6 bases and J dropped 4 bases, with 13 bases sitting between them. This CDR3 is built from 12 residues. CDR3 in DNA: TGTGCCTGCCGCCGGGGGTATTACGAGCAGTACTTC. It yields the protein CACRRGYYEQYF.

The rearrangement uses TRBV5-6 and TRBJ2-5; possible D gene TRBD1, 5 bases. The CDR3 is 14 amino acids. V lost 3 bases and J 5 bases, leaving 14 bases between the germline ends. CDR1 and CDR2 from the germline V gene are SGHDT and YYEEEE. This chain's CDR3 is CASSSTHGAETQYF. Here the CDR3 DNA reads TGTGCCAGCAGCTCTACACATGGGGCTGAGACCCAGTACTTC.

This chain uses TRBV19 with TRBJ2-1; TRBD1 aligns across 7 bases. The CDR3 is 13 residues long. The germline gives CDR1 LNHDA, CDR2 SQIVND (reference sequence). The ends lost 6 bases at V and 8 bases at J; junction bases unmatched: 7. In DNA form, the CDR3 reads TGTGCCAGTAGAGGGGGCCCCTCGGATGAGCAGTTCTTC. This encodes CASRGGPSDEQFF.

V usage is TRBV28 and J usage is TRBJ1-1, with TRBD1 matching 7 bases. The germline V gene has CDR1 MDHEN and CDR2 SYDVKM. With V trimmed by 2 bases and J by 0 bases, 0 bases remained unmatched. The CDR3 runs to 14 residues. The CDR3 is CASSLRGLNTEAFF. CDR3 bases: TGTGCCAGCAGTTTAAGGGGGCTGAACACTGAAGCTTTCTTT.

The chain recombines TRBV7-6 with TRBJ2-3, with 7 bases lining up with TRBD2. Germline loops: CDR1 SGHVS, CDR2 FNYEAQ. There are 16 residues in the CDR3. J gave up 5 bases and V 5 bases, and 13 bases lay outside the gene matches. CDR3 residues: CASSPLGGSRGDTQYF. The CDR3 DNA reads as TGTGCCAGCAGCCCTCTGGGCGGGAGCCGAGGAGATACGCAGTATTTT.

The chain employs TRBV7-2 and TRBJ2-2; D is perhaps TRBD1 or TRBD2 (5 bases each). The CDR3 runs to 18 residues. V dropped 5 bases and J dropped 0 bases, with 19 bases sitting between them. Germline CDR1 and CDR2: SGHTA and FQGNSA. Here the CDR3 DNA reads TGTGCCAGCAGCCCCCCCCTCGGGGCGGCGCCGAACACCGGGGAGCTGTTTTTT. It translates to CASSPPLGAAPNTGELFF.